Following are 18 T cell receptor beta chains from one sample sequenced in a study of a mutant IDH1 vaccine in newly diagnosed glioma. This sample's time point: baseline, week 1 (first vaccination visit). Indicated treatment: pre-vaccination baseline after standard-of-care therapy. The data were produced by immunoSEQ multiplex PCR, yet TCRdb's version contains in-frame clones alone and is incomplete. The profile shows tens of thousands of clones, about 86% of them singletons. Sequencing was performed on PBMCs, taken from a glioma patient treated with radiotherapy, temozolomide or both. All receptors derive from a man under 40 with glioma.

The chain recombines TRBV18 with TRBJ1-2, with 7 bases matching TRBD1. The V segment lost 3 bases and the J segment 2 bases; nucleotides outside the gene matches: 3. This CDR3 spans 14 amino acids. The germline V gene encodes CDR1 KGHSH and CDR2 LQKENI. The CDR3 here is CASSPLTGNYGYTF. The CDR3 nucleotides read TGTGCCAGCTCACCCTTGACAGGGAACTATGGCTACACCTTC.

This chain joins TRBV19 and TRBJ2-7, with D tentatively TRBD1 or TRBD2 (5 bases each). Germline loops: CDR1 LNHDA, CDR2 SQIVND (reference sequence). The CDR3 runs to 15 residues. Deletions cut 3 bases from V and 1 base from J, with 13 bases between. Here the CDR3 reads CASSIGRDPSYEQYF. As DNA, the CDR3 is TGTGCCAGTAGTATTGGCAGGGACCCTTCCTACGAGCAGTACTTC.

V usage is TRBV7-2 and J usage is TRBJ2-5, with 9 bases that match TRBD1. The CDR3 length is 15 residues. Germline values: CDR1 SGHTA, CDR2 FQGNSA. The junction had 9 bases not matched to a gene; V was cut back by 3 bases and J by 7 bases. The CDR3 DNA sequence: TGTGCCAGCAGCTTGCTGCCGGGACAGGGAGCGACCCAGTACTTC. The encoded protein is CASSLLPGQGATQYF.

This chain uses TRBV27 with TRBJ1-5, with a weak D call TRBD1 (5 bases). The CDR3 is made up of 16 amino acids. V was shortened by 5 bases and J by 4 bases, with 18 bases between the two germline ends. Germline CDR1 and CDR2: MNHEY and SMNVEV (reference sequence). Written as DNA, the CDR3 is TGTGCCAGCAGTGGGCTGGTGGGGCCGGGGAATCAGCCCCAGCATTTT. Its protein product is CASSGLVGPGNQPQHF.

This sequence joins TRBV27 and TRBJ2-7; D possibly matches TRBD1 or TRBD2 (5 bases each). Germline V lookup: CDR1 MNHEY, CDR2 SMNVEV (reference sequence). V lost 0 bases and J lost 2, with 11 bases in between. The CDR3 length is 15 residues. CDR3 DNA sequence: TGTGCCAGCAGTTTATCCAGAGGGGCAACCTACGAGCAGTACTTC. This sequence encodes CASSLSRGATYEQYF.

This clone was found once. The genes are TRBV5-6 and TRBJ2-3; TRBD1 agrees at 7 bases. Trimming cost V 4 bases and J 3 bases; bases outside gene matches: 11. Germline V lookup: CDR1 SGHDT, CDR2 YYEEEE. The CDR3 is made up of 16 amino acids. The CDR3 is CASSRDTGVRTDTQYF. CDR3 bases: TGTGCCAGCAGCCGCGATACAGGGGTGAGGACAGATACGCAGTATTTT.

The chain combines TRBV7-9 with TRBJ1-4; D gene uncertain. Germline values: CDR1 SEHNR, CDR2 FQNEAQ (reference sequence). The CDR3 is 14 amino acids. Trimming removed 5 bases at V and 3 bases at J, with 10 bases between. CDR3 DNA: TGTGCCAGCAGCCAGAAAAGAGCTAATGAAAAACTGTTTTTT. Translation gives CASSQKRANEKLFF.

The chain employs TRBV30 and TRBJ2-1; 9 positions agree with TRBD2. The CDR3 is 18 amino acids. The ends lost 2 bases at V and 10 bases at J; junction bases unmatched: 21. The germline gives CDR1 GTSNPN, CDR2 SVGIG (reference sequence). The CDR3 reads CAWSLTTAGGHPYGEQFF. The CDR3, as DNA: TGTGCCTGGAGTCTAACTACGGCGGGGGGGCACCCTTATGGCGAGCAGTTCTTC.

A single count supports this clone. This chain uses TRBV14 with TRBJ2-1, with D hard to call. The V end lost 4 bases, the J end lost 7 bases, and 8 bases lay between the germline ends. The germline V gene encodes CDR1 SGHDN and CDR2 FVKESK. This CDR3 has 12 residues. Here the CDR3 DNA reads TGTGCCAGCAGCCCCTTCGGAAATGAGCAGTTCTTC. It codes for CASSPFGNEQFF.

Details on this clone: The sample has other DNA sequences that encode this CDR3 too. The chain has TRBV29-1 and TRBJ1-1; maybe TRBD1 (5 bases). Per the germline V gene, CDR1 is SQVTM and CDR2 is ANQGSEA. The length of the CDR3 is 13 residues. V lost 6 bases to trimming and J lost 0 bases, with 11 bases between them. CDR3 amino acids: CSVETVMNTEAFF. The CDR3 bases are TGCAGCGTAGAGACAGTAATGAACACTGAAGCTTTCTTT.

The CDR3 sequence is CASSMPQKLAGVYNEQFF. The CDR3 nucleotides read TGTGCCAGCAGCATGCCCCAGAAACTAGCGGGGGTATACAATGAGCAGTTCTTC. The chain employs TRBV11-2 and TRBJ2-1, with 11 bases matching TRBD2. The CDR3 contains 18 residues. The V segment lost 5 bases and the J segment 4 bases; nucleotides outside the gene matches: 13. Germline CDR1 reads SGHAT; CDR2 reads FQNNGV.

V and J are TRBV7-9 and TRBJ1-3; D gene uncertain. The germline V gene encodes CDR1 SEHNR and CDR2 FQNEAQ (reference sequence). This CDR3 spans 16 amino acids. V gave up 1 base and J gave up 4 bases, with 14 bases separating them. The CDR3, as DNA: TGTGCCAGCAGCTTAGATGGACGAGTAGGGGGAAACACCATATATTTT. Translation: CASSLDGRVGGNTIYF.

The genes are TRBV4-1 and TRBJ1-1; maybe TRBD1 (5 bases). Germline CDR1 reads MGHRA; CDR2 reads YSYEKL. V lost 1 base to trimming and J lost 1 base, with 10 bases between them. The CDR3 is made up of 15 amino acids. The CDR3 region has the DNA TGCGCCAGCAGCCAAGCGGGACGGAAGAACACTGAAGCTTTCTTT. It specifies CASSQAGRKNTEAFF.

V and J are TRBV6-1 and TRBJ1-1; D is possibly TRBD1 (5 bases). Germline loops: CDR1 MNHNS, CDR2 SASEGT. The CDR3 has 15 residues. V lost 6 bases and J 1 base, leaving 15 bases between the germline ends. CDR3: CASRRDGRSNTEAFF. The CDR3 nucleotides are TGTGCCAGCAGAAGGGACGGTCGATCGAACACTGAAGCTTTCTTT.

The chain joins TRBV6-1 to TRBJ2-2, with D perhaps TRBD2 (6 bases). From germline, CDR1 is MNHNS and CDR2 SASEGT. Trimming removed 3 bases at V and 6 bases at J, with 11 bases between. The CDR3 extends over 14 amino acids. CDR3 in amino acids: CASSDYGGSGELFF. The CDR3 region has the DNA TGTGCCAGCAGTGATTACGGGGGTTCCGGGGAGCTGTTTTTT.

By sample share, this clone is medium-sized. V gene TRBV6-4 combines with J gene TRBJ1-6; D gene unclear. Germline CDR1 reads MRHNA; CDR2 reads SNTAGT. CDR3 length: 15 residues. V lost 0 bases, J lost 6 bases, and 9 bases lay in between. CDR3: CASSDSTDPNSPLHF. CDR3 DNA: TGTGCCAGCAGTGACTCTACGGACCCTAATTCACCCCTCCACTTT.

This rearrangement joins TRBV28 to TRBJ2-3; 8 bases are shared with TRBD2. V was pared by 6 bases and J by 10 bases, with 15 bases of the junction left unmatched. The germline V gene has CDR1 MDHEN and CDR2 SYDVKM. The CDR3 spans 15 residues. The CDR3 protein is CASSPGGGPAYPQYF. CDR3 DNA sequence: TGTGCCAGCAGCCCCGGGGGGGGGCCTGCTTATCCGCAGTATTTT.

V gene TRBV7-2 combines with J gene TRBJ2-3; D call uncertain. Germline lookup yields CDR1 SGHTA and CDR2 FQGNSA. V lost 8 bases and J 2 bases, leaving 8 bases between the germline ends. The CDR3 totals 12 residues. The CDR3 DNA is TGTGCCAGCCTGACGAACACAGATACGCAGTATTTT. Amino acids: CASLTNTDTQYF.